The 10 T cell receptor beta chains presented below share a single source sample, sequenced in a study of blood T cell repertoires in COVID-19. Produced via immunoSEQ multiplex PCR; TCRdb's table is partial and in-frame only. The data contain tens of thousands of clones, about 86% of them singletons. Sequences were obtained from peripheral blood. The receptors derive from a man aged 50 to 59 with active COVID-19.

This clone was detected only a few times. CDR3 bases: TGCGCCAGCAGCCAAGGCACTAGCTGGGAGCAGTACTTC. It is translated as CASSQGTSWEQYF. J is TRBJ2-7 and V is TRBV4-3; tentatively, D is TRBD2 (6 bases). The V end lost 1 base, the J end lost 7 bases, and 11 bases lay between the germline ends. The CDR3 is 13 amino acids. Germline-derived CDR1 and CDR2 are LGHNA and YSLEER.

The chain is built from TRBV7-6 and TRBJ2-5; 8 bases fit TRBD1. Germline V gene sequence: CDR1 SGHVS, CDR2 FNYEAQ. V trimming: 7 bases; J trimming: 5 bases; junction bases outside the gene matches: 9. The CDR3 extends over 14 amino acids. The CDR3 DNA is TGTGCCAGCACCCAGACAGGGGTGACGGAGACCCAGTACTTC. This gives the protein CASTQTGVTETQYF.

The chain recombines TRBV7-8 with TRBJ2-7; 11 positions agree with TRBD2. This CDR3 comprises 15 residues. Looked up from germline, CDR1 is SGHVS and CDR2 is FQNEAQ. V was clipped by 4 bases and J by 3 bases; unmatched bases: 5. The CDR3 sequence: CASSYLAGGSYEQYF. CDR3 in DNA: TGTGCCAGCAGCTACCTAGCGGGGGGAAGCTACGAGCAGTACTTC.

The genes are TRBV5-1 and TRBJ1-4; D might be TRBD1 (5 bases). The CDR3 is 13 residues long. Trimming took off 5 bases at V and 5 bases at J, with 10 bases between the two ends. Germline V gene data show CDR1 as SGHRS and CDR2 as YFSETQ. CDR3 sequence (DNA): TGCGCCAGCAGTGGGGGGGACAATGAAAAACTGTTTTTT. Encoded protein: CASSGGDNEKLFF.

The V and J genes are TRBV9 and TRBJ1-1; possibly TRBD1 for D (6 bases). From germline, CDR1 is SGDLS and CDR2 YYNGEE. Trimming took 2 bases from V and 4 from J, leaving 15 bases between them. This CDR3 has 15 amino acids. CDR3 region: CASSVIYRAVTEAFF. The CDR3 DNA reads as TGTGCCAGCAGCGTGATATACAGGGCGGTCACTGAAGCTTTCTTT.

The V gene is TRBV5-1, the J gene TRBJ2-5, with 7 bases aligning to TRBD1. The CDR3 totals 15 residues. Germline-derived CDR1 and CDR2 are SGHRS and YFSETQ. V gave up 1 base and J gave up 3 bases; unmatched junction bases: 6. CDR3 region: CASSLHRGTKETQYF. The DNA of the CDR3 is TGCGCCAGCAGCTTGCACAGGGGCACCAAAGAGACCCAGTACTTC.

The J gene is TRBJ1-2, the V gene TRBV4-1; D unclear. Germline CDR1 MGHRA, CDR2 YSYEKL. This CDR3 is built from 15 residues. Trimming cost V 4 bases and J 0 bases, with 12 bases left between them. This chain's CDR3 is CASSPGTLANYGYTF. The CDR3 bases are TGCGCCAGCAGCCCAGGAACGTTAGCTAACTATGGCTACACCTTC.

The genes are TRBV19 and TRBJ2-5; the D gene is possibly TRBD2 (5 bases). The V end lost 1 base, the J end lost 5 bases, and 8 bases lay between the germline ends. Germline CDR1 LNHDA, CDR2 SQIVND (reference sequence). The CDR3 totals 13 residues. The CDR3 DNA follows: TGTGCCAGTAGTATAGTACCGGGGGAGACCCAGTACTTC. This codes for CASSIVPGETQYF. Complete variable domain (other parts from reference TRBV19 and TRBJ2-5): DGGITQSPKYLFRKEGQNVTLSCEQNLNHDAMYWYRQDPGQGLRLIYYSQIVNDFQKGDIAEGYSVSREKKESFPLTVTSAQKNPTAFYLCASSIVPGETQYFGPGTRLLVL.

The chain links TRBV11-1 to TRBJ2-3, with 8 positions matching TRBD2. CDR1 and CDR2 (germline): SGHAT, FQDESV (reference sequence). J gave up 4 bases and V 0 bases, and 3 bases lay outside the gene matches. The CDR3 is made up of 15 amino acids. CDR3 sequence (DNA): TGTGCCAGCAGCTTAGCCGGACTAGCTGCAGATACGCAGTATTTT. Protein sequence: CASSLAGLAADTQYF.

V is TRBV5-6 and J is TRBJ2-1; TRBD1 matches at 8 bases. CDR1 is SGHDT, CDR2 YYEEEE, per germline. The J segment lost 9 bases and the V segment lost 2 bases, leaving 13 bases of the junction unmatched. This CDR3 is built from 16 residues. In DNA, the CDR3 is TGTGCCAGCAGCTTTTTGGACTCCACAGGGGGTGCTGAGCAGTTCTTC. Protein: CASSFLDSTGGAEQFF.